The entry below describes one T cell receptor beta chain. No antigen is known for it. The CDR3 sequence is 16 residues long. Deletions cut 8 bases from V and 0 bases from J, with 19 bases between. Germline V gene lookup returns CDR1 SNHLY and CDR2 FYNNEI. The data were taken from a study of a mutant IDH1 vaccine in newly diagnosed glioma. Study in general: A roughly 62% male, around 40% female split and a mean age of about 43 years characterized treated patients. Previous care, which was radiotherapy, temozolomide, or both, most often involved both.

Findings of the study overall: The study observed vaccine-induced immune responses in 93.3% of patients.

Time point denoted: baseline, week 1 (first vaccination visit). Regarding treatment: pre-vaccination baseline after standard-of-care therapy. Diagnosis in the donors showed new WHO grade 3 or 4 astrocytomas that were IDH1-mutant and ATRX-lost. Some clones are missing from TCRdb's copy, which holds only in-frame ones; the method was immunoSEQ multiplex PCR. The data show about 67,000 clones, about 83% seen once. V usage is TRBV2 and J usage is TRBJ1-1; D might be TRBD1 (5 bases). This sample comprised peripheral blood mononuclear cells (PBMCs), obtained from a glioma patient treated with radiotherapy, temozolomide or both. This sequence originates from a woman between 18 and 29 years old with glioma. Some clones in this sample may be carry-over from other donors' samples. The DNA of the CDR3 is TGTGCCAGCCTGGGGGAGGATTTCTTCATGAACACTGAAGCTTTCTTT. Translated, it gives CASLGEDFFMNTEAFF.